This T cell receptor beta chain appears in the sequencing data of a study of T-cell reconstitution after alpha-beta-depleted transplantation in children. A library of TCRbeta sequences, prepared with unique molecular identifiers, was generated. TCRdb re-called the PCR reads through MiXCR, storing one row per CDR3 protein. This sample has about 540,000 distinct CDR3 sequences, with 25% to 30% found just once. This CDR3 comprises 13 residues. CDR1 is SEHNR and CDR2 is FQNEAQ in the germline V gene (reference sequence). Germline trimming cut 6 bases from V and 2 bases from J; bases unmatched to any gene: 4. As to this clonotype: The target antigen is unknown.

The study's findings and limits: One year after transplant, T-cell counts and diversity came mostly from newly produced T cells. Some patients showed high day-60 TCRbeta diversity, which derived from surviving recipient T cells and thymic progenitors. Several hundred graft clones that had expanded were reportedly the source of alpha-beta T cells about two months after transplant.

Sequenced here: PBMCs, sampled before TCRalphabeta/CD19-depleted stem cell transplant. The chain carries TRBV7-9 and TRBJ2-7; 7 bases line up with TRBD2. The receptor was derived from a boy under three years old with Wiskott-Aldrich syndrome, due to receive a stem cell transplant. For the CDR3, the DNA is TGTGCCAGCAGGGCTAGCGGAGCCTACGAGCAGTACTTC. Protein sequence: CASRASGAYEQYF.